This T cell receptor (beta chain) was retrieved from a study of Ad26.COV2.S vaccination and SARS-CoV-2 variants. Study-level background: Donor allocation was to the COV1001 Ad26.COV2.S trial arm. Ad26.COV2.S, an intramuscular injection, was given once or twice 56 days apart.

Treatment of the sample: roughly 20 received Ad26.COV2.S at low or high dose, single or two shots; 5 received placebo; per-sample allocation not given. At day 63 after the first vaccine or placebo injection, samples were drawn. Produced via immunoSEQ multiplex PCR; TCRdb's table is partial and in-frame only. The sample lists some 390,000 clones, around 91% occurring once. Whole-study results and caveats: TCR breadth and depth analyses may have underestimated total T cell responses. With respect to non-spike TCR breadth, vaccine and placebo recipients were similar.

Worth noting for this clone: Its antigen is unknown.

This clonotype was obtained from a person between 18 and 65 years old who received the Ad26.COV2.S COVID-19 vaccine or a placebo. This material consisted of peripheral blood, taken in a trial of Ad26.COV2.S vaccine versus placebo.

The CDR3 reads CASSLSGLYNEQFF. The CDR3 DNA is TGTGCCAGCAGTTTATCGGGACTCTACAATGAGCAGTTCTTC. This sequence joins TRBV27 and TRBJ2-1, with a weak D call TRBD2 (6 bases). The ends were cut back, 0 bases at V and 3 bases at J, with 6 bases in the middle. Germline CDR1 is MNHEY and CDR2 is SMNVEV (reference sequence). This CDR3 is built from 14 residues.